This entry describes one T cell receptor (beta chain). The sample originates from a study of identical twins. Each CDR3 protein gets one entry after TCRdb re-called the 5' RACE reads with MiXCR. Of about 920,000 distinct CDR3 sequences in the sample, approximately 13% are singletons; the top ten hold roughly 1.5%. Healthy Caucasian donors formed the entire cohort. The CDR3 has 15 residues. Germline CDR1 reads MNHNS; CDR2 reads SASEGT. The V end was cut by 2 bases, the J end by 0 bases, with 10 bases between. A further study also used this sample, focusing on yellow fever vaccine responses in identical twins.

The gene calls are TRBV6-1 and TRBJ1-1; no firm D call. The sequencing input was PBMCs. The receptor was derived from a woman aged 18 to 35 in good health. The CDR3: CASSESRSLNTEAFF. CDR3 DNA: TGTGCCAGCAGTGAAAGCCGATCGCTGAACACTGAAGCTTTCTTT.